Only a few counts were recorded for the clone carrying this T cell receptor beta chain. What it recognizes is unknown. This record comes from a study of CD8+CD57+ T cells in acquired aplastic anemia. Study details: Sorted CD4+ and CD8+ cells yielded roughly 3.4 ug of DNA on average. Study findings and constraints: Patients and controls were found to share twenty-nine CD8+ CDR3 sequences.

Patients picked for sequencing had shown CD8+CD57+ cell expansion detected by flow cytometry. The diagnosis in all patients was severe acquired aplastic anemia. Profiling that covered TCR beta VDJ and CDR3 relied on genomic DNA as its template. TCRdb re-analysed the reads in MiXCR, keeping a single row per CDR3 protein. This sample has about 40,000 distinct CDR3 sequences, with roughly 69% found just once. The V and J ends lost 0 bases and 7 bases, in that order; junction bases with no gene match: 8. Germline V gene lookup returns CDR1 LGHDT and CDR2 YNNKEL (reference sequence). The CDR3 extends over 15 amino acids.

This receptor was taken from a human donor with aplastic anemia. The rearrangement links TRBV3-1 to TRBJ2-7, with 8 bases matching TRBD1. The sequenced sample consisted of sorted CD4+, CD8+, or CD8+CD57+ T cells (not recorded which) from PBMCs. CDR3 sequence (DNA): TGTGCCAGCAGCCAAGATCTGCAGGGGGCTTTAGAGCAGTACTTC. It translates to CASSQDLQGALEQYF.